Below are 3 T cell receptor beta chains sequenced from a single sample in a study of cytomegalovirus exposure and HLA in healthy donors. PCR was performed using 60 Vbeta and 13 Jbeta primers. Assay used: immunoSEQ multiplex PCR; TCRdb lists only in-frame clones, some missing. The table includes approximately 100,000 clones, 55% to 75% detected once. Sequencing input: PBMCs. All receptors come from a woman in her 70s in good health and CMV-seropositive.

The CDR3 region is CASRATGGEQYF. The CDR3 DNA sequence: TGTGCCAGCAGGGCAACAGGGGGAGAGCAGTACTTC. V gene TRBV6-5 combines with J gene TRBJ2-7; 8 bases align to TRBD1. Losses at the gene ends were 6 bases for V and 7 bases for J; bases not matched to a gene: 5. The CDR3 runs to 12 residues. CDR1 and CDR2 from the germline V gene are MNHEY and SVGAGI.

V is TRBV27 and J is TRBJ1-4, with 9 bases fitting TRBD1. Looked up from germline, CDR1 is MNHEY and CDR2 is SMNVEV (reference sequence). The CDR3 loop spans 16 amino acids. V shed 2 bases and J 6 bases; nucleotides not matched to a gene: 7. CDR3 in DNA: TGTGCCAGCAGTTTACCTCCGGGACAGGGCGATGAAAAACTGTTTTTT. Its protein is CASSLPPGQGDEKLFF.

J is TRBJ2-5 and V is TRBV10-2; 8 bases map to TRBD1. The V gene's germline CDR1 is WSHSY and CDR2 SAAADI. V was pared by 0 bases and J by 3 bases, with 3 bases of the junction left unmatched. The CDR3 covers 15 residues. The chain's CDR3 is CASSESGTGEETQYF. In DNA form, the CDR3 reads TGCGCCAGCAGTGAGTCGGGGACAGGAGAAGAGACCCAGTACTTC.